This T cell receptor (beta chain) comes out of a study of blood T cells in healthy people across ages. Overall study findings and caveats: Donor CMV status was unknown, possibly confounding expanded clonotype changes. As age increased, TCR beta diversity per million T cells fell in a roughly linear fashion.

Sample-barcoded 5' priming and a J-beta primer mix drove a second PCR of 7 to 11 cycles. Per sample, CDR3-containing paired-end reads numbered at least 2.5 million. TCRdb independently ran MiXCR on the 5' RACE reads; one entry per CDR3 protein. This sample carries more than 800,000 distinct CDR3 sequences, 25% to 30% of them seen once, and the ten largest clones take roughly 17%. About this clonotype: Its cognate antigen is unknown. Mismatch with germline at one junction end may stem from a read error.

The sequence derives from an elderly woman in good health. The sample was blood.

In nucleotides, the CDR3 is TGTGCCAGCAGTTTATCTGGGACAGGGACCTATGGCCACACCTTC. Translated: CASSLSGTGTYGHTF. This chain links TRBV27 with TRBJ1-2, with 9 positions matching TRBD1. CDR3 length equals 15 residues. CDR1 MNHEY and CDR2 SMNVEV come from the germline V gene (reference sequence).